This T cell receptor (beta chain) was observed in a study of response to subunit inactivated influenza vaccine. Whole-study findings and limits: Authors suggested that a seasonal influenza vaccination recruits few new T cells each time.

Each CDR3 protein gets one entry after TCRdb re-called the RT-PCR reads with MiXCR. The table shows about half a million distinct CDR3 sequences, with around 25% occurring only once. The CDR3 is 15 amino acids. The germline V gene has CDR1 LGHDT and CDR2 YNNKEL (reference sequence). Deletions cut 4 bases from V and 2 bases from J, with 12 bases between. Regarding this clonotype: What it recognizes is unknown.

This chain links TRBV3-1 with TRBJ2-1; TRBD1 or TRBD2 may be the D gene (5 bases each). This specimen was CD4+ T cells sorted from PBMCs, taken 4 to 6 days after vaccination. The receptor comes from a man aged 50 to 59 who received an inactivated influenza vaccine. The chain's CDR3 is CASSPQRGAYNEQFF. CDR3 nucleotide sequence: TGTGCCAGCAGCCCTCAGAGGGGCGCCTACAATGAGCAGTTCTTC.